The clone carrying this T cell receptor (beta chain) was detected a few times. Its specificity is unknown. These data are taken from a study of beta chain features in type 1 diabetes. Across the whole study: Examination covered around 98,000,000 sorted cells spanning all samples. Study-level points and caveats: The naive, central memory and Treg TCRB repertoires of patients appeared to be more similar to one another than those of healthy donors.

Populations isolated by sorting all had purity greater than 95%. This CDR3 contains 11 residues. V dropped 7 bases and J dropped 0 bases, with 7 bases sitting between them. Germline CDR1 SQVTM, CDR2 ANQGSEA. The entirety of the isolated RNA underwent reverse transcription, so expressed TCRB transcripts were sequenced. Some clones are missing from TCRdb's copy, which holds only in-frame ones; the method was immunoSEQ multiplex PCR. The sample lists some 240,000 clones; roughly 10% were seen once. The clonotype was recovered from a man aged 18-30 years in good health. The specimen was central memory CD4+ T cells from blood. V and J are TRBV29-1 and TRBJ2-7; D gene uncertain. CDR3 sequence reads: CSALLSYEQYF. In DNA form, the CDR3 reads TGCAGCGCCTTACTCTCCTACGAGCAGTACTTC.